This entry is about one T cell receptor beta chain. Original methodology: It was from reference gene primer amplification that nucleated cell counts were estimated. The data were produced by immunoSEQ multiplex PCR, yet TCRdb's version contains in-frame clones alone and is incomplete. V and J calls plus clone size are reproduced from that table; the DNA served to infer D and trimming. The sample includes over 350,000 clones, 88% of them seen just once. These data belong to a study of blood T cell repertoires in COVID-19. Whole-study context: Sample material is recorded as cDNA or gDNA derived from T cells, B-cell-depleted T cells, or PBMCs.

CDR3 size: 14 residues. V was cut by 4 bases and J by 2 bases, with 12 bases left in between. The germline CDR1 and CDR2 sequences are MNHEY and SVGAGI. This chain joins TRBV6-5 and TRBJ2-7; weak D call: TRBD1 (6 bases). The sequenced material came from PBMCs or T cells enriched from blood (not recorded which). The source is a woman in her 30s with acute COVID-19. The CDR3 here is CASSFRRGPYEQYF. CDR3 nucleotides: TGTGCCAGCAGTTTTCGCAGGGGACCCTACGAGCAGTACTTC.